The 4 T cell receptor beta chains given below trace back to one sample, sequenced in a study of shared clonotypes between healthy human individuals. Assay: immunoSEQ multiplex PCR; the TCRdb copy retains only in-frame clones and omits some. The table records some 1 million clones, around 76% of them present only once. The sequencing input was memory CD4+ T cells sorted from blood. The subset: CD45RA-negative fraction. These TCRs come from a man aged 18 to 29 in good health.

The V and J genes are TRBV7-2 and TRBJ2-3; 10 nucleotides align to TRBD2. Germline values: CDR1 SGHTA, CDR2 FQGNSA. Unmatched junction bases numbered 11, after V lost 1 base and J lost 4 bases. The CDR3 sequence is 18 residues long. The CDR3 protein is CASSLVRSSGSKADTQYF. Written as DNA, the CDR3 is TGTGCCAGCAGCTTAGTACGGTCTAGCGGGAGTAAAGCAGATACGCAGTATTTT.

The chain uses TRBV2 and TRBJ2-1; TRBD1 agrees at 7 bases. The V and J ends lost 6 bases and 0 bases, in that order; junction bases with no gene match: 2. The germline gives CDR1 SNHLY, CDR2 FYNNEI. CDR3 length: 14 amino acids. CDR3 amino acids: CASRRGLSYNEQFF. CDR3 sequence (DNA): TGTGCCAGCAGGAGGGGGCTCTCCTACAATGAGCAGTTCTTC.

The gene calls are TRBV14 and TRBJ1-5; D remains ambiguous. The CDR3 runs 19 residues. The germline V gene has CDR1 SGHDN and CDR2 FVKESK. Between the trimmed V and J ends, which lost 0 bases and 7 bases, there was a span of 25 bases. The CDR3: CASSQDQVLNPGPSQPQHF. The CDR3 nucleotides read TGTGCCAGCAGCCAAGATCAGGTTCTAAATCCTGGGCCTTCGCAGCCCCAGCATTTT.

Concerning this clone: This same CDR3 is encoded by further DNA sequences in the sample. The chain recombines TRBV30 with TRBJ2-7; 10 bases match TRBD1. CDR1 and CDR2 (germline): GTSNPN, SVGIG (reference sequence). V shed 3 bases and J 6 bases; nucleotides not matched to a gene: 2. The CDR3 runs 12 residues. The CDR3 sequence: CAWSRQGAEQYF. The DNA of the CDR3 is TGTGCCTGGAGCAGACAGGGGGCCGAGCAGTACTTC.